This T cell receptor (beta chain) was identified in a study of T-cell reconstitution after alpha-beta-depleted transplantation in children. CDR1 LGHNA and CDR2 YNFKEQ come from the germline V gene. The V gene lost 0 bases and the J gene lost 3 bases, with 7 bases spanning the gap. The CDR3 consists of 14 residues. Preparation of the TCRbeta library involved a method that used unique molecular identifiers. TCRdb re-derived calls from the PCR reads in MiXCR, one entry per CDR3 protein. The repertoire has just over 950,000 distinct CDR3 sequences, around 30% of them found once; the top ten carry roughly 30%. This clonotype was detected only a few times. What it binds is not known. Study conclusions and caveats: T-cell counts and diversity at one year following transplant were attributed mainly to newly produced T cells. Some patients showed high day-60 TCRbeta diversity, which derived from surviving recipient T cells and thymic progenitors. Several hundred expanded graft clones reportedly were the source of alpha-beta T cells about two months after transplant.

Sequences were derived from PBMCs, mostly from graft donor cells, sampled 360 days after TCRalphabeta/CD19-depleted stem cell transplant. This receptor was obtained from a boy less than two years old who had a stem cell transplant for SCID, so the T cells may come from the graft donor. This chain connects TRBV4-2 to TRBJ2-3; D remains unclear. The CDR3 sequence: CASSQDRWTDTQYF. CDR3 bases: TGTGCCAGCAGCCAAGATAGGTGGACAGATACGCAGTATTTT.